These 18 T cell receptor beta chains originate from one sample sequenced in a study of blood T cell repertoires in COVID-19 (TCRdb year 2020). The method behind the library was the immunoSEQ multiplex PCR assay. TCRdb carries this immuneACCESS record with in-frame sequences only. Its versions omit some clonotypes, under half of them owing to an unresolved V gene in the studies checked, with the rest unexplained. The sample table lists 90,000 to 150,000 clones, 79% of them with a count of one. The ten largest clonotypes hold approximately 4.2% of the sample. Sequencing was performed on peripheral blood. The receptors come from a woman older than 75 with acute or convalescent COVID-19.

The chain joins TRBV2 to TRBJ1-2, with 8 bases that match TRBD1. CDR3 size: 13 residues. V lost 6 bases, J lost 6 bases, and 6 bases stayed unmatched. Germline CDR1 SNHLY, CDR2 FYNNEI. Here the CDR3 DNA reads TGTGCCAGCAGGGAGCAGACAGGGGATGGCTACACCTTC. It yields the protein CASREQTGDGYTF.

This sequence joins TRBV7-2 and TRBJ1-3, with D unresolved. Germline CDR1 SGHTA, CDR2 FQGNSA. The V end was cut by 5 bases, the J end by 3 bases, with 5 bases between. The CDR3 covers 12 residues. The DNA for the CDR3 is TGTGCCAGCAGCCTGAGTGGAAACACCATATATTTT. This gives the protein CASSLSGNTIYF.

The chain is built from TRBV29-1 and TRBJ1-1; no clear D gene. Deletions cut 6 bases from V and 0 bases from J, with 11 bases between. Germline V gene data show CDR1 as SQVTM and CDR2 as ANQGSEA. The CDR3 covers 13 residues. This chain's CDR3 is CSVPGLMNTEAFF. The CDR3 DNA reads TGCAGCGTCCCAGGACTGATGAACACTGAAGCTTTCTTT.

In this sample, this clone turned up once. J is TRBJ1-2 and V is TRBV5-6; D possibly corresponds to TRBD1 (6 bases). The CDR3 spans 14 residues. V gave up 4 bases and J gave up 8 bases, with 18 bases separating them. Germline V gene lookup returns CDR1 SGHDT and CDR2 YYEEEE. CDR3 sequence (DNA): TGTGCCAGCAGCGAAACCGGGACAAAGGGCGGCTACACCTTC. Its protein is CASSETGTKGGYTF. Variable domain in full (rest from reference TRBV5-6 and TRBJ1-2): DAGVTQSPTHLIKTRGQQVTLRCSPKSGHDTVSWYQQALGQGPQFIFQYYEEEERQRGNFPDRFSGHQFPNYSSELNVNALLLGDSALYLCASSETGTKGGYTFGSGTRLTVV.

CDR3 bases: TGTGCCAGCAGCTCCCTTGTGAACACTGAAGCTTTCTTT. Translation: CASSSLVNTEAFF. The rearrangement links TRBV7-8 to TRBJ1-1; no clear D gene. CDR3 length: 13 residues. Trimming shortened V by 4 bases and J by 0 bases, and 6 bases separated the two germline ends. Germline CDR1 and CDR2: SGHVS and FQNEAQ.

The chain links TRBV2 to TRBJ1-1; TRBD1 agrees at 7 bases. This CDR3 contains 13 residues. Germline CDR1 and CDR2: SNHLY and FYNNEI. The J segment lost 6 bases and the V segment lost 5 bases, leaving 6 bases of the junction unmatched. The CDR3 sequence is CASSRDREAEAFF. Here the CDR3 DNA reads TGTGCCAGCAGTCGAGACAGGGAAGCTGAAGCTTTCTTT.

The genes are TRBV4-2 and TRBJ2-7; 9 positions agree with TRBD2. From germline, CDR1 is LGHNA and CDR2 YNFKEQ. The CDR3 covers 18 residues. The V segment lost 4 bases and the J segment 3 bases; nucleotides outside the gene matches: 16. Here the CDR3 reads CASSPSPGLAGNIYEQYF. CDR3 in DNA: TGTGCCAGCAGCCCATCACCCGGCCTAGCGGGAAATATCTACGAGCAGTACTTC.

The chain has TRBV11-2 and TRBJ1-2; tentative D call: TRBD1 (6 bases). The CDR3 loop spans 16 amino acids. The V end was cut by 1 base, the J end by 4 bases, with 16 bases between. Germline values: CDR1 SGHAT, CDR2 FQNNGV. CDR3: CASSLAGQGLAYGYTF. CDR3 nucleotides: TGTGCCAGCAGCTTAGCGGGACAAGGGTTGGCCTATGGCTACACCTTC.

DNA for the CDR3: TGTGCCAGCAGTTTCATCGACAGGGGCGGGGGCTACACCTTC. Translating gives CASSFIDRGGGYTF. The chain has TRBV28 and TRBJ1-2; the match to TRBD1 covers 8 bases. The junction had 8 bases not matched to a gene; V was cut back by 3 bases and J by 8 bases. CDR3 length equals 14 residues. Germline V gene data show CDR1 as MDHEN and CDR2 as SYDVKM.

This rearrangement joins TRBV11-3 to TRBJ2-1, with D possibly TRBD1 on 6 matching bases. Germline V gene data show CDR1 as SGHNT and CDR2 as YENEEA. CDR3 length: 14 amino acids. Trimming stripped 5 bases from V and 1 base from J, with 9 bases between. DNA for the CDR3: TGTGCCAGCAGCCTCGGACAGTCCTACAATGAGCAGTTCTTC. Translating it yields CASSLGQSYNEQFF.

This chain uses TRBV29-1 with TRBJ2-3; no reliable D call. Germline CDR1 SQVTM, CDR2 ANQGSEA. The CDR3 has 14 residues. V was trimmed by 5 bases and J by 0 bases, leaving 12 bases between them. The CDR3 protein is CSVLDTASTDTQYF. The CDR3 bases are TGCAGCGTTCTTGACACGGCTAGCACAGATACGCAGTATTTT.

The chain has TRBV2 and TRBJ2-7; 8 bases fit TRBD1. Germline V lookup: CDR1 SNHLY, CDR2 FYNNEI. The CDR3 totals 15 residues. V was pared by 2 bases and J by 2 bases, with 5 bases of the junction left unmatched. The CDR3 DNA reads as TGTGCCAGCAGTGAATTGGGGACAGGACCCTACGAGCAGTACTTC. Encoded protein: CASSELGTGPYEQYF.

The J gene is TRBJ1-1, the V gene TRBV18; the match to TRBD1 covers 7 bases. The CDR3 contains 15 residues. Germline CDR1 reads KGHSH; CDR2 reads LQKENI. The V and J ends lost 3 bases and 0 bases, in that order; junction bases with no gene match: 4. In DNA form, the CDR3 reads TGTGCCAGCTCACCCAAGACAGGGTTGAACACTGAAGCTTTCTTT. Translating it yields CASSPKTGLNTEAFF.

The chain is built from TRBV5-6 and TRBJ2-5; D may be TRBD1 (6 bases). The length of the CDR3 is 16 residues. Germline-derived CDR1 and CDR2 are SGHDT and YYEEEE. V lost 5 bases and J lost 5, with 22 bases in between. Here the CDR3 reads CASSPPGQGLMETQYF. The DNA for the CDR3 is TGTGCCAGCAGTCCCCCGGGACAAGGGTTAATGGAGACCCAGTACTTC.

The rearrangement uses TRBV7-9 and TRBJ1-5; no firm D call. Germline assignment: CDR1 SEHNR and CDR2 FQNEAQ (reference sequence). The CDR3 spans 13 residues. Trimming cost V 7 bases and J 2 bases, with 9 bases left between them. CDR3 nucleotide sequence: TGTGCCAGCACCGACCAGGGCAATCAGCCCCAGCATTTT. Translation gives CASTDQGNQPQHF. Full variable domain (outside the CDR3, taken from reference TRBV7-9 and TRBJ1-5): DTGVSQNPRHKITKRGQNVTFRCDPISEHNRLYWYRQTLGQGPEFLTYFQNEAQLEKSRLLSDRFSAERPKGSFSTLEIQRTEQGDSAMYLCASTDQGNQPQHFGDGTRLSIL.

The CDR3 DNA is TGTGCCAGCATCTCCGGGGGAGATCAGCCCCAGCATTTT. It encodes CASISGGDQPQHF. J is TRBJ1-5 and V is TRBV6-1; D perhaps matches TRBD1 (5 bases). The CDR3 runs to 13 residues. Deletions cut 7 bases from V and 5 bases from J, with 12 bases between. The germline V gene has CDR1 MNHNS and CDR2 SASEGT.

CDR3 DNA: TGTGCCAGCAGTCCCGGGACAACCTATGGCTACACCTTC. Translated: CASSPGTTYGYTF. The chain recombines TRBV6-2 or TRBV6-3 with TRBJ1-2, with D possibly matching TRBD1 (6 bases). The CDR3 runs to 13 residues. CDR1 is MNHEY, CDR2 SVGEGT, per germline. Between the trimmed V and J ends, which lost 5 bases and 4 bases, there was a span of 11 bases.

V gene TRBV4-1 combines with J gene TRBJ1-2, with 9 bases fitting TRBD1. Germline V gene data show CDR1 as MGHRA and CDR2 as YSYEKL. CDR3 length: 14 amino acids. V gave up 3 bases and J gave up 3 bases; unmatched junction bases: 2. The CDR3 DNA reads as TGCGCCAGCAGCCAGGGACAGGGTTACTATGGCTACACCTTC. It yields the protein CASSQGQGYYGYTF.